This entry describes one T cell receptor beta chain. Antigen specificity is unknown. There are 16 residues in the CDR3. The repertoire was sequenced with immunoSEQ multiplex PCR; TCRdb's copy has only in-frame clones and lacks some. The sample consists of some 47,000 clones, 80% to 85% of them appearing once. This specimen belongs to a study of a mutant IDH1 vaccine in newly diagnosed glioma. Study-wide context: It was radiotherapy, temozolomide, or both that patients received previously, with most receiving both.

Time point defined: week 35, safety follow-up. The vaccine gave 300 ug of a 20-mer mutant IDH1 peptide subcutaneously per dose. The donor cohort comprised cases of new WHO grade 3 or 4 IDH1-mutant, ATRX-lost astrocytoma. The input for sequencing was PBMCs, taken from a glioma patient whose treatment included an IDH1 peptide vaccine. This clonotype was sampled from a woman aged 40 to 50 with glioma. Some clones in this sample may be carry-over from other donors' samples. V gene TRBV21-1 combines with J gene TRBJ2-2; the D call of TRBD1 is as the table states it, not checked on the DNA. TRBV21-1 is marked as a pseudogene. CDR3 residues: CASSTPDRGIPGELFF. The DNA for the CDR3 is TGTGCCAGCAGCACCCCGGACAGGGGGATCCCCGGGGAGCTGTTTTTT.